This paragraph reports one TCR beta chain. The antigen is unknown. This entry is derived from a study of graft-versus-host responses after intestinal transplantation. Overall study: Recipients uniformly received anti-thymocyte globulin induction, followed by tacrolimus and steroids for three to four years. Regarding the study as a whole: Analysis identified GvH clones in recipient marrow, with some appearing first in ileum or blood. After transplant, early declines in HvG clones were associated with peak levels of circulating GvH clones.

Profiled with immunoSEQ multiplex PCR; TCRdb holds only in-frame clones, not every one. The table records about 90,000 clones, less than 95% of them present only once. CDR1 is MDHEN and CDR2 is SYDVKM in the germline V gene. Losses at the gene ends were 4 bases for V and 4 bases for J; bases not matched to a gene: 3. The CDR3 sequence is 13 residues long. The sequences come from unstimulated CD4+ T cells sorted from spleen or lymph node cells, collected before transplant. The chain joins TRBV28 to TRBJ1-1, with 7 bases fitting TRBD1. This TCR derives from a human donor who was the organ donor for an intestinal transplant. The CDR3 sequence: CASSYPGGTEAFF. The DNA for the CDR3 is TGTGCCAGCAGTTATCCAGGGGGCACTGAAGCTTTCTTT.